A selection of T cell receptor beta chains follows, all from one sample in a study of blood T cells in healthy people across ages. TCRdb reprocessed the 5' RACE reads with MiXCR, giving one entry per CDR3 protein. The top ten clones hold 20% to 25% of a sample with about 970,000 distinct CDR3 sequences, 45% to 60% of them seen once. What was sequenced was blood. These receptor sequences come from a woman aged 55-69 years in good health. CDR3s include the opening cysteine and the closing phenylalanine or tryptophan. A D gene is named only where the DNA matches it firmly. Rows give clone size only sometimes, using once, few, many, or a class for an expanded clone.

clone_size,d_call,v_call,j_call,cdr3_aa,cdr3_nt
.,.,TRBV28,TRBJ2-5,CATVPRLFRSARETQYF,TGTGCCACCGTGCCCCGCCTTTTTAGGTCCGCGCGAGAGACCCAGTACTTC
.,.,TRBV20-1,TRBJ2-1,CSARARPPVPPNSYNEQFF,TGCAGTGCTAGAGCCCGCCCCCCGGTACCACCCAATTCCTACAATGAGCAGTTCTTC
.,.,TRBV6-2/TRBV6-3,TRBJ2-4,CASKGDGRGKNIQYF,TGTGCCAGCAAAGGAGACGGACGTGGCAAAAACATTCAGTACTTC
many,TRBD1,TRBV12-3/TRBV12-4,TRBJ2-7,CASSLGTGYEQYF,TGCGCCAGCAGCTTGGGGACAGGCTACGAGCAGTACTTC
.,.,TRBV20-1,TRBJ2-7,CSAEGGGYEQYF,TGCAGTGCTGAAGGAGGGGGCTACGAGCAGTACTTC
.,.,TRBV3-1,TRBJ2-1,CASSHTRPGSSYNEQFF,TGTGCCAGCAGCCACACCCGCCCTGGGAGCTCCTACAATGAGCAGTTCTTC
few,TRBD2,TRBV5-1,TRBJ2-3,CASSLAREVGGQDTQYF,TGCGCCAGCAGCTTGGCACGGGAGGTAGGCGGACAAGATACGCAGTATTTT
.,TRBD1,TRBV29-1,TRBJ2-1,CSVLSSGGSGYEQFF,TGCAGCGTCTTATCCTCAGGGGGCAGTGGATACGAGCAGTTCTTC
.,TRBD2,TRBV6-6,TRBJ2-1,CASSYAGVPYNEQFF,TGTGCCAGCAGTTATGCGGGGGTCCCCTACAATGAGCAGTTCTTC
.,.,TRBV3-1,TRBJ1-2,CASSQRAGPTNYGYTF,TGTGCCAGCAGCCAACGGGCAGGTCCTACTAACTATGGCTACACCTTC
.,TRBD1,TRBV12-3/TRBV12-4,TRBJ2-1,CASSLDGTGYANEQFF,TGTGCCAGCAGTTTAGATGGGACAGGGTACGCCAATGAGCAGTTCTTC
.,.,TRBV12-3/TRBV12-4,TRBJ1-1,CVSSRQALNTEAFF,TGTGTCAGCAGCCGACAGGCATTGAACACTGAAGCTTTCTTT
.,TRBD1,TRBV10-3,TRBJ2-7,CAISESGEGQGTYEQYF,TGTGCCATCAGTGAGTCCGGGGAAGGACAGGGCACCTACGAGCAGTACTTC
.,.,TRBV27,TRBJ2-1,CASSPRTTNEQFF,TGTGCCAGCAGTCCACGGACGACCAATGAGCAGTTCTTC
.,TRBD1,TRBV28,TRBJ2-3,CASSLGQTLRTDTQYF,TGTGCCAGCAGTTTGGGACAGACGCTTCGCACAGATACGCAGTATTTT
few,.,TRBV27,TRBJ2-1,CASSLWAWTNEQFF,TGTGCCAGCAGTTTGTGGGCGTGGACTAATGAGCAGTTCTTC
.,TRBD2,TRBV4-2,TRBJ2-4,CASSQRLERELQNIQYF,TGTGCCAGCAGCCAACGACTTGAGCGGGAGTTGCAAAACATTCAGTACTTC
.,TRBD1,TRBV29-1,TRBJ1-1,CSAGQLNTEAFF,TGCAGCGCGGGACAGCTGAACACTGAAGCTTTCTTT
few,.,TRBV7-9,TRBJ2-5,CAILFRERGTQYF,TGTGCCATCCTCTTCCGGGAGCGAGGGACCCAGTACTTC
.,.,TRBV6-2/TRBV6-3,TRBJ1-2,CASSYDGLNYGYTF,TGTGCCAGCAGTTACGACGGACTTAACTATGGCTACACCTTC
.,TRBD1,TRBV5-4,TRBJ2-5,CASSLYGTGVETQYF,TGTGCCAGCAGCCTCTATGGGACAGGGGTGGAGACCCAGTACTTC
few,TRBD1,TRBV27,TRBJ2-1,CASSFARGRDEQFF,TGTGCCAGCAGTTTTGCCAGGGGGCGGGATGAGCAGTTCTTC
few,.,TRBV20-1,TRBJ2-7,CSAMKVRYEQYF,TGCAGTGCTATGAAAGTGAGGTACGAGCAGTACTTC
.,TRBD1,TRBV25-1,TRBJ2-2,CASSIPGQGWLFF,TGTGCCAGCAGCATACCGGGACAGGGCTGGCTGTTTTTT
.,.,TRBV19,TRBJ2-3,CASTSAATDTQYF,TGTGCCAGTACCTCTGCGGCCACAGATACGCAGTATTTT
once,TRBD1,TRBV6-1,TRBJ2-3,CASRATQGAGTDTQYF,TGTGCCAGCAGGGCCACACAGGGGGCTGGCACAGATACGCAGTATTTT
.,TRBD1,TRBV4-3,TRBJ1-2,CASSRETGVGSYTF,TGCGCCAGCAGCCGGGAGACAGGGGTTGGGAGCTACACCTTC
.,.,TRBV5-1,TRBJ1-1,CASSSQPPGRLNTEAFF,TGCGCCAGCAGCTCCCAGCCCCCCGGACGGCTCAACACTGAAGCTTTCTTT
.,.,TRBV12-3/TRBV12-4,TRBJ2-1,CASTQNSRYNEQFF,TGTGCCAGCACCCAGAACTCCCGGTACAACGAGCAGTTCTTC
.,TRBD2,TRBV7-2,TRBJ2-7,CASSLGWAGGRISYEQYF,TGTGCCAGCAGCTTGGGTTGGGCGGGAGGAAGGATCTCCTACGAGCAGTACTTC
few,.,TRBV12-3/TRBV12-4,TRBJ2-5,CASRSLGARETQYF,TGTGCCAGCAGAAGCCTAGGGGCTCGAGAGACCCAGTACTTC
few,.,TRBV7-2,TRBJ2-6,CAIRWAGSGGANVLTF,TGTGCCATCAGGTGGGCCGGGTCTGGTGGGGCCAACGTCCTGACTTTC
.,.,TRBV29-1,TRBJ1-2,CSVGTNYGYTF,TGCAGCGTTGGTACTAACTATGGCTACACCTTC
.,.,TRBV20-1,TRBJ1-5,CSASTTGLHQPQHF,TGCAGTGCTAGTACGACAGGACTTCATCAGCCCCAGCATTTT
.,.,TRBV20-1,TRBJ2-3,CSARLLGGQYF,TGCAGTGCTAGACTACTTGGTGGTCAGTATTTT
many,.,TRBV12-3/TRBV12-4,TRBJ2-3,CASGASSGYTQYF,TGTGCCAGCGGTGCAAGTTCCGGGTATACGCAGTATTTT
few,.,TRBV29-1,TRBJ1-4,CSVEERRGDEKLFF,TGCAGCGTTGAAGAACGCAGAGGGGATGAAAAACTGTTTTTT
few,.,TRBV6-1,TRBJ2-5,CASKATGETQYF,TGTGCCAGCAAAGCGACGGGAGAGACCCAGTACTTC
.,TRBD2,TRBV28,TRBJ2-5,CASEVAGVETQYF,TGTGCCAGCGAGGTAGCGGGAGTAGAGACCCAGTACTTC
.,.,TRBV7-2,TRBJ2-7,CASSLTVGDYEQYF,TGTGCCAGCAGCCTTACAGTGGGGGACTACGAGCAGTACTTC
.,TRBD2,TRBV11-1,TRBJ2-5,CASSYSGNHNEQYF,TGTGCCAGCAGCTATAGCGGGAATCACAATGAGCAGTACTTC
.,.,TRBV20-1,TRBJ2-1,CSARSLENEQFF,TGCAGTGCTAGGTCCCTGGAGAATGAGCAGTTCTTC
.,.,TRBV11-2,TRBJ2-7,CASSPRASYTYEQYF,TGTGCCAGCAGCCCTCGGGCTTCTTATACCTACGAGCAGTACTTC
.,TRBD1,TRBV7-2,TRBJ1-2,CASSPDRGEGYTF,TGTGCCAGCAGCCCCGACAGGGGAGAAGGCTACACCTTC
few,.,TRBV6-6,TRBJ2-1,CASSSARGDEQFF,TGTGCCAGCAGCTCGGCGCGAGGGGATGAGCAGTTCTTC
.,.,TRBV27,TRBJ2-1,CASSRGENEQFF,TGTGCCAGCAGCCGAGGGGAGAATGAGCAGTTCTTC
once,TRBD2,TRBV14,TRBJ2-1,CASSEVGLAYNEQFF,TGTGCCAGCAGCGAAGTGGGACTAGCCTACAATGAGCAGTTCTTC
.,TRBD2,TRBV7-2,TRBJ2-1,CASSDLAEREFF,TGTGCCAGCAGCGATCTAGCGGAGAGGGAGTTCTTC
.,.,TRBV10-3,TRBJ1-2,CAISDPRGSYGYTF,TGTGCCATCAGTGACCCCAGGGGCTCCTATGGCTACACCTTC
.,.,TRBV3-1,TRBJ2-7,CASSQDLRDSQYF,TGTGCCAGCAGCCAAGATTTACGGGACTCCCAGTACTTC
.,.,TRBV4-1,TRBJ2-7,CASSQVGGGAETRYF,.
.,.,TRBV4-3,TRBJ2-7,CASSPTVVSYEQYF,TGCGCCAGCAGCCCAACAGTAGTCTCCTACGAGCAGTACTTC
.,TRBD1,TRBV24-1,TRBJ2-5,CATSDSRGRKETQYF,TGTGCCACCAGTGATTCTAGGGGGCGGAAAGAGACCCAGTACTTC
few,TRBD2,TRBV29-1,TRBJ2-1,CSVVAGGGSYNEQFF,TGCAGCGTTGTTGCGGGAGGCGGTTCCTACAATGAGCAGTTCTTC
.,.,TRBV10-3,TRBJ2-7,CAISAGLAGRGSYEQYF,TGTGCCATCAGTGCGGGTTTGGCGGGAAGGGGTTCCTACGAGCAGTACTTC
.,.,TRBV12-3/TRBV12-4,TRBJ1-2,CASSVGSVHGYTF,TGTGCCAGCAGTGTAGGCAGTGTCCATGGCTACACCTTC
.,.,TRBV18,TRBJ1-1,CATHRASNTEAFF,TGTGCCACCCACAGGGCGTCGAACACTGAAGCTTTCTTT
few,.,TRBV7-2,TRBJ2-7,CASSHGWLAYEQYF,TGTGCCAGCAGCCACGGGTGGCTAGCGTACGAGCAGTACTTC